The 5 T cell receptor beta chains reported below all come from one sample, sequenced in a study of HIV-infected patients and healthy controls (dated by TCRdb to the mid-2010s). The library relied on 5' RACE. Reads for this sample came from an Illumina MiSeq. The public reads were quality trimmed at Q25 with fastp and then assembled into clones with MiXCR by TCRdb, keeping productive beta chains. Each CDR3 protein appears once, grouped with its most common genes and DNA. For this sample the table gives around 18,000 distinct CDR3 sequences, of which about 15% were detected only once. The leading ten clones occupy roughly 25% of the sample. The specimen sequenced was CD8+ T cells from blood. The receptors were gathered from a human donor in good health.

This clonotype came up many times. J is TRBJ2-5 and V is TRBV7-8, with D hard to call. CDR1 and CDR2 (germline): SGHVS, FQNEAQ. The CDR3 extends over 11 amino acids. The V end lost 2 bases, the J end lost 5 bases, and 3 bases lay between the germline ends. For the CDR3, the DNA is TGTGCCAGCAGCTTAACCGAGACCCAGTACTTC. It translates to CASSLTETQYF.

This sequence joins TRBV27 and TRBJ2-5, with a weak D call TRBD2 (6 bases). V lost 1 base and J lost 0, with 9 bases in between. The CDR3 sequence is 15 residues long. Germline CDR1 MNHEY, CDR2 SMNVEV (reference sequence). CDR3 region: CASSLWASDQETQYF. The DNA of the CDR3 is TGTGCCAGCAGTTTATGGGCTAGCGACCAAGAGACCCAGTACTTC.

V gene TRBV3-1 combines with J gene TRBJ2-5; 8 bases fit TRBD2. This CDR3 is 16 amino acids long. Germline-derived CDR1 and CDR2 are LGHDT and YNNKEL (reference sequence). The ends lost 0 bases at V and 2 bases at J; junction bases unmatched: 5. CDR3 nucleotide sequence: TGTGCCAGCAGCCAAGATCCCAGCGGGAGTCAAGAGACCCAGTACTTC. As protein: CASSQDPSGSQETQYF.

This clonotype appeared many times. This chain links TRBV19 with TRBJ1-2; 7 bases map to TRBD1. V was clipped by 3 bases and J by 6 bases; unmatched bases: 4. Germline V gene sequence: CDR1 LNHDA, CDR2 SQIVND (reference sequence). The CDR3 loop spans 13 amino acids. CDR3 nucleotides: TGTGCCAGTAGTATTCAGGGGGTGGATGGCTACACCTTC. Its translation is CASSIQGVDGYTF.

The chain recombines TRBV6-1 with TRBJ2-1, with 8 bases matching TRBD2. CDR3 length equals 15 residues. Unmatched junction bases numbered 11, after V lost 5 bases and J lost 8 bases. Germline V lookup: CDR1 MNHNS, CDR2 SASEGT. For the CDR3, the DNA is TGTGCCAGCAGTCAGAGCGGGAGTTGGGGGGATGAGCAGTTCTTC. Protein product: CASSQSGSWGDEQFF.